This record covers a single T cell receptor (beta chain). Its matching antigen is unknown. The data derive from a study of blood T cells in healthy people across ages. General study results and limits: The percentage of naive T cells correlated strongly with TCR beta diversity. Getting older went along with TCR beta diversity per million T cells dropping roughly linearly.

Alongside a J-beta primer mix, a sample-barcoded 5' primer served in a second PCR lasting about 7 to 12 cycles. MiXCR, run by TCRdb on the 5' RACE reads, gives a single entry per CDR3 protein. Of approximately 730,000 distinct CDR3 sequences detected, around half appear once; the ten largest clones hold 40% to 50%. Healthy Caucasians from Russia aged roughly 6 to 90 served as donors. Peripheral blood, roughly 9.3 milliliters per donor, was collected. Material for sequencing was blood. This sequence was found in a man older than 75 in good health.

The CDR3, as DNA: TGCAGTGCTCTCGGGACTAGCGGAATCCTACTAGAGACCCAGTACTTC. As protein: CSALGTSGILLETQYF. The chain carries TRBV20-1 and TRBJ2-5; 11 bases agree with TRBD2. V lost 5 bases to trimming and J lost 4 bases; unmatched junction nucleotides: 12. Germline V gene data show CDR1 as DFQATT and CDR2 as SNEGSKA (reference sequence). The CDR3 is 16 residues long.